Sequencing of this T cell receptor (beta chain) was carried out in a study of blood T cells in healthy people across ages. It was with a sample-barcoded 5' primer and a J-beta primer mix that a second PCR of roughly 7 to 12 cycles was run. TCRdb passed the 5' RACE reads through MiXCR, listing each CDR3 protein once. The sample records some 930,000 distinct CDR3 sequences, about 29% being singletons. This CDR3 spans 15 amino acids. Germline CDR1 and CDR2: LGHDT and YNNKEL (reference sequence). V gave up 4 bases and J gave up 6 bases; unmatched junction bases: 7. This clonotype was counted only a few times. These same data were also listed under a study on T cells of mothers and their children.

This chain connects TRBV3-1 to TRBJ2-1; TRBD2 matches 9 bases. Sequences were obtained from blood. The receptor comes from a woman aged 40 to 49 in good health. DNA of the CDR3: TGTGCCAGCAGCCCCCCTCCTAGCGGGGTCAATGAGCAGTTCTTC. Its translation is CASSPPPSGVNEQFF.